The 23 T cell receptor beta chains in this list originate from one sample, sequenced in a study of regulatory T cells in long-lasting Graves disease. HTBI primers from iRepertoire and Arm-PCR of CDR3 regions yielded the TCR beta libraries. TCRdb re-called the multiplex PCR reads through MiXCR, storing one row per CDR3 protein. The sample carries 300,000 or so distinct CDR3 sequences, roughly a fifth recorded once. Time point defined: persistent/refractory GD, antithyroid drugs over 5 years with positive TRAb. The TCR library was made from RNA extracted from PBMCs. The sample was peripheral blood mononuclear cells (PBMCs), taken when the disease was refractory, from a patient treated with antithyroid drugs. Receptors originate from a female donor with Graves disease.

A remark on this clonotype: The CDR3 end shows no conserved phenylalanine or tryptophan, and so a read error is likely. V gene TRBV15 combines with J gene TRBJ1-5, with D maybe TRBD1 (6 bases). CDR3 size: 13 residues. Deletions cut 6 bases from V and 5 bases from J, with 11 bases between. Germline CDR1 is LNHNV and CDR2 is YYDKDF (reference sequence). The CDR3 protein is CATRDRLDQPQHL. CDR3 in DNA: TGTGCCACCAGGGACAGATTGGATCAGCCCCAGCATCTT.

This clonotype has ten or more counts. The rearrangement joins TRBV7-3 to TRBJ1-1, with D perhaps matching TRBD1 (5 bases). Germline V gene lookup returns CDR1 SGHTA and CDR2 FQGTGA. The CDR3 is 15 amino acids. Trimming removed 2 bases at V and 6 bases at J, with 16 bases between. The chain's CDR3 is CASSLEGRDSAEAFF. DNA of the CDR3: TGTGCCAGCAGCTTAGAGGGGAGGGATAGCGCTGAAGCTTTCTTT.

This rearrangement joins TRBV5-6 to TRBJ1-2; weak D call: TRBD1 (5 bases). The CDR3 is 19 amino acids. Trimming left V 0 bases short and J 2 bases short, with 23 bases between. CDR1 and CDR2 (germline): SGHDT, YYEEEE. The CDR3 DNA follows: TGTGCCAGCAGCTTGGACGGTGAGGCCGGGGGAGGACGGAACTATGGCTACACCTTC. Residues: CASSLDGEAGGGRNYGYTF.

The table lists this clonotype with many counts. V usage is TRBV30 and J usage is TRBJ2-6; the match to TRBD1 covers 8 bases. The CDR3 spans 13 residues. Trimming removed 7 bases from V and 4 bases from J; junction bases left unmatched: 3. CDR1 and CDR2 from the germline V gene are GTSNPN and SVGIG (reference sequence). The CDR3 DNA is TGTGCCTTCAGGGGGCCAGGGGCCAACGTCCTGACTTTC. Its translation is CAFRGPGANVLTF.

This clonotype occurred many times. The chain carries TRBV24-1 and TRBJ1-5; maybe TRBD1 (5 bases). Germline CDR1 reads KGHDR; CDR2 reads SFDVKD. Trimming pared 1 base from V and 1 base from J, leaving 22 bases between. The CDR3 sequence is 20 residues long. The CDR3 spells CATSDFLWWDGESSNQPQHF. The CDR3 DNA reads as TGTGCCACCAGTGATTTCCTTTGGTGGGACGGGGAGTCCAGCAATCAGCCCCAGCATTTT.

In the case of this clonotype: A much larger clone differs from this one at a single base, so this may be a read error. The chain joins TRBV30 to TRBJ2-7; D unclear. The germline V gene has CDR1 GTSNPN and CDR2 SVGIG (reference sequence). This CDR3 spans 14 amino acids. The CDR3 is CAWSGAGNFYERYF. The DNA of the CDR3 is TGTGCCTGGAGTGGGGCAGGAAATTTCTACGAGCGGTACTTC. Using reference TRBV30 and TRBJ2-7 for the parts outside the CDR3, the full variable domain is SQTIHQWPATLVQPVGSPLSLECTVEGTSNPNLYWYRQAAGRGLQLLFYSVGIGQISSEVPQNLSASRPQDRQFILSSKKLLLSDSGFYLCAWSGAGNFYERYFGPGTRLTVT.

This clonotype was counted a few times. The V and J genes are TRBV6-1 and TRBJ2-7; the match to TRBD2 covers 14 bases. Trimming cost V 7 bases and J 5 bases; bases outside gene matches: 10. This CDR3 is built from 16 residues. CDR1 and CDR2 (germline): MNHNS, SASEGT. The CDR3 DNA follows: TGTGCCAGCACCAACCTAGGACTAGCGGGAGGCCACGAGCAGTACTTC. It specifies CASTNLGLAGGHEQYF.

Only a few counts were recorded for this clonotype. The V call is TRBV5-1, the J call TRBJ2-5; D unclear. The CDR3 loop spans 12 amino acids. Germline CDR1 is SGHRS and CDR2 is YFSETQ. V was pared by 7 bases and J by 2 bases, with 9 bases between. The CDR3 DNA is TGCGCCAGCGGGTCAGGACAAGAGACCCAGTACTTC. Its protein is CASGSGQETQYF.

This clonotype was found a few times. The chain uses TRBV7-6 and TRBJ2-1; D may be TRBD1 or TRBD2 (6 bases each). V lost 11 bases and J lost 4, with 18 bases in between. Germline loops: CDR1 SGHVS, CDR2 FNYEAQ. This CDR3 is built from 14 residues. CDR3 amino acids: CALPKGGPYNEQFF. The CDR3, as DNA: TGTGCCCTTCCTAAGGGGGGCCCTTACAATGAGCAGTTCTTC.

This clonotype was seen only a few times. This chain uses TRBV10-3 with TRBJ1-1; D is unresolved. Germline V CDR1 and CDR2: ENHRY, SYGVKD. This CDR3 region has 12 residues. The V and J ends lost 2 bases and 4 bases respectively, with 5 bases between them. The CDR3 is CAISEPATEAFF. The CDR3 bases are TGTGCCATCAGTGAGCCTGCCACTGAAGCTTTCTTT.

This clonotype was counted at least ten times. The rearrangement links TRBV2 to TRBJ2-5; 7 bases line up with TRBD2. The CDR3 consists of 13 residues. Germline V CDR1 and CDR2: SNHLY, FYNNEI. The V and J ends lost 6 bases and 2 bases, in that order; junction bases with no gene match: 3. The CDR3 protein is CASSGRSQETQYF. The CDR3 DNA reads TGTGCCAGCAGCGGGAGGAGTCAAGAGACCCAGTACTTC.

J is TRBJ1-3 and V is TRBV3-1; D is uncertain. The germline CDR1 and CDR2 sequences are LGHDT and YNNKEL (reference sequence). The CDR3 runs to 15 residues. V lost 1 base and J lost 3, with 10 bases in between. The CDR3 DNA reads TGTGCCAGCAGCCAAGCTCGGGTGCTTGGAAACACCATATATTTT. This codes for CASSQARVLGNTIYF.

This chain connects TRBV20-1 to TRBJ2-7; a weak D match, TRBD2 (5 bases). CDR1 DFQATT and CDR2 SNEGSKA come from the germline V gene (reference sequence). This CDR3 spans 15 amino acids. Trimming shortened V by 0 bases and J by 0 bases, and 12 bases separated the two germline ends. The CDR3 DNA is TGCAGTGCTAGAGATTGGGCTGGGAGCTCCTACGAGCAGTACTTC. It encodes CSARDWAGSSYEQYF.

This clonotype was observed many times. The CDR3, as DNA: TGTGCCAGCAGTTTTTCTCAGGGGGCGTATGAAAAACTGTTTTTT. It codes for CASSFSQGAYEKLFF. The chain joins TRBV12-3 or TRBV12-4 to TRBJ1-4; 8 positions match TRBD1. The CDR3 spans 15 residues. Trimming took 3 bases from V and 6 from J; bases not matched to a gene: 6.

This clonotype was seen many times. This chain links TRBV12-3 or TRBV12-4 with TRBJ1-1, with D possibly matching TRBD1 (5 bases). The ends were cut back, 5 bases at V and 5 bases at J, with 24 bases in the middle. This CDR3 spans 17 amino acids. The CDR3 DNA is TGTGCCAGCAGTCCGGGGGTCGGGGTGGGGAGACGGACTGAAGCTTTCTTT. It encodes CASSPGVGVGRRTEAFF.

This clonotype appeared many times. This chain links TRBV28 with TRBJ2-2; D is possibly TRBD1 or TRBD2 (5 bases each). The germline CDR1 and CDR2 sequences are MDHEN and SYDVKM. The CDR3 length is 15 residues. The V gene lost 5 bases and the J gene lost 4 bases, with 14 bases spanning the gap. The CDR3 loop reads CASSRGVRFTGELFF. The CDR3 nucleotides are TGTGCCAGCAGTAGGGGAGTTAGGTTCACCGGGGAGCTGTTTTTT.

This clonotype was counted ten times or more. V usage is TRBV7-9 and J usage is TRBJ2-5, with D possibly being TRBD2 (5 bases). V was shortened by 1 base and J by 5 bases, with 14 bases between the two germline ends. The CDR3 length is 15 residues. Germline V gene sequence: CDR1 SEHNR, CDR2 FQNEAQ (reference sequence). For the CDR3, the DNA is TGTGCCAGCAGCTTAGTGTTCGAGGGCGAGGAGACCCAGTACTTC. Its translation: CASSLVFEGEETQYF.

The CDR3 reads CATSSERGSYNEQFF. The CDR3 coding sequence is TGTGCCACCAGCAGTGAGCGGGGGAGCTACAATGAGCAGTTCTTC. The V call is TRBV15, the J call TRBJ2-1, with 8 bases aligning to TRBD2. Germline-derived CDR1 and CDR2 are LNHNV and YYDKDF (reference sequence). This CDR3 is built from 15 residues. V shed 3 bases and J 3 bases; nucleotides not matched to a gene: 4. Full variable domain (remainder filled in from reference TRBV15 and TRBJ2-1): DAMVIQNPRYQVTQFGKPVTLSCSQTLNHNVMYWYQQKSSQAPKLLFHYYDKDFNNEADTPDNFQSRRPNTSFCFLDIRSPGLGDTAMYLCATSSERGSYNEQFFGPGTRLTVL.

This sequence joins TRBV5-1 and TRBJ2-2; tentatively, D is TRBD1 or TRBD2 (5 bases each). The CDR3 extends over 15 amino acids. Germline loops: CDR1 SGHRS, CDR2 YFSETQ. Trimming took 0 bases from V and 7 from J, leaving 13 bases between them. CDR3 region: CASSLASRGLGELFF. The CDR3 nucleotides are TGCGCCAGCAGCTTGGCCTCCCGGGGCCTCGGGGAGCTGTTTTTT.

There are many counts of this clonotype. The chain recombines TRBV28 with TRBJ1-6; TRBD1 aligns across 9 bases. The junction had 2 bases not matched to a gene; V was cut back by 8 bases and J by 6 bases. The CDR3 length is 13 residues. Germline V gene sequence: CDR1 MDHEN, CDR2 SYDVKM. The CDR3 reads CASYRGLNSPLHF. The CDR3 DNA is TGTGCCAGCTACAGGGGGCTTAATTCACCCCTCCACTTT.

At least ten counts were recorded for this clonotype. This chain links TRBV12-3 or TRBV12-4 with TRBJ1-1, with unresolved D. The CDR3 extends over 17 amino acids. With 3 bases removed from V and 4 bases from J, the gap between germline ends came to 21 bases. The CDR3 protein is CASSFRWVLLKPTEAFF. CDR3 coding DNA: TGTGCCAGCAGTTTTCGGTGGGTGCTCCTTAAACCCACTGAAGCTTTCTTT.

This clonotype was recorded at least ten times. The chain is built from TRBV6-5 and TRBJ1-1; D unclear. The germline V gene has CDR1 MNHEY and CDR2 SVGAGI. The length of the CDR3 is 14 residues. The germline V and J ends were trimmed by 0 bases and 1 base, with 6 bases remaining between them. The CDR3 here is CASSYSTGNTEAFF. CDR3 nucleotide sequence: TGTGCCAGCAGTTACTCTACGGGGAACACTGAAGCTTTCTTT.

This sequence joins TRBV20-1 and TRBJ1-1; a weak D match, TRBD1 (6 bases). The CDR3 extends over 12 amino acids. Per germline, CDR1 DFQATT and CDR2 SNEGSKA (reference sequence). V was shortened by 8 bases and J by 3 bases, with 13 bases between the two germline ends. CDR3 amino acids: CSPIRGHTEAFF. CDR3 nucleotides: TGCAGTCCAATTCGGGGGCACACTGAAGCTTTCTTT.